A selection of T cell receptor beta chains follows, all from one sample in a study of blood T cells in healthy people across ages. One entry per CDR3 protein, called by TCRdb with MiXCR from the 5' RACE reads. The sample has about 1,600,000 distinct CDR3 sequences; around 39% are singletons. The material sequenced was blood. These receptors originate from a woman younger than 30 in good health. Both conserved end residues are part of each CDR3. Each record gives: J gene, V gene, clone size, D gene, CDR3 DNA, CDR3 protein. The D gene is left open where the match is weak. For some rows the clone size is stated as once, few or many, or as a class when expanded; others skip it.

TRBJ1-2 | TRBV15 | NA | NA | TGTGCCACCAGCAGAGACGGGTATGGCTACACCTTC | CATSRDGYGYTF
TRBJ2-1 | TRBV4-1 | NA | TRBD2 | TGCGCCAGCAGCCAAGATTTGCTAGCGGGTGCCTACAATGAGCAGTTCTTC | CASSQDLLAGAYNEQFF
TRBJ2-2 | TRBV11-2 | NA | NA | TGTGCCAGCAGCTTAGACCCACTATACACCGGGGAGCTGTTTTTT | CASSLDPLYTGELFF
TRBJ2-2 | TRBV2 | NA | TRBD2 | TGTGCCAGCAGAGGCGTAGCGGGAGACACCGGGGAGCTGTTTTTT | CASRGVAGDTGELFF
TRBJ2-3 | TRBV20-1 | NA | TRBD2 | TGCAGTGCGCGGGCTAGCGGAACTAGCACAGATACGCAGTATTTT | CSARASGTSTDTQYF
TRBJ2-1 | TRBV28 | NA | TRBD2 | TGTGCCAGCAGTTTTGTGGGAGGGCCCTTTGAGCAGTTCTTC | CASSFVGGPFEQFF
TRBJ1-2 | TRBV6-5 | NA | NA | TGTGCCAGCAGAACAGACCGGGGTTCCTATGGCTACACCTTC | CASRTDRGSYGYTF
TRBJ2-3 | TRBV6-5 | NA | TRBD1 | TGTGCCAGCAGCAGACAGGGGGGCTTTGTCGAAGATACGCAGTATTTT | CASSRQGGFVEDTQYF
TRBJ2-1 | TRBV11-1 | NA | NA | TGTGCCAGCAGCTTAGGGTCAGGGTCCCATGAGCAGTTCTTC | CASSLGSGSHEQFF
TRBJ2-7 | TRBV6-5 | NA | TRBD1 | TGTGCCAGCAGTTACGCGGGGACAGGACCCTACGAGCAGTACTTC | CASSYAGTGPYEQYF
TRBJ2-7 | TRBV7-7 | NA | NA | TGTGCCAGCAGCTCCCGGGACTCGCACCACGAGCAGTACTTC | CASSSRDSHHEQYF
TRBJ2-5 | TRBV6-6 | NA | NA | TGTGCCAGCAGTTACTCGTTAGAGAGTCAAGAGACCCAGTACTTC | CASSYSLESQETQYF
TRBJ2-7 | TRBV25-1 | few | TRBD2 | TGTGCCACGGGGGAGGGGAAGCACGAGCAGTACTTC | CATGEGKHEQYF
TRBJ1-4 | TRBV21-1 | NA | NA | TGTGCCAGCAGCAACTACCCGGGACCTCGTGGGGAAAAACTGTTTTTT | CASSNYPGPRGEKLFF
TRBJ2-1 | TRBV5-1 | NA | TRBD1 | TGCGCCAGCAGCTTGGGTTCTAACAGGGGGAATGAGCAGTTCTTC | CASSLGSNRGNEQFF
TRBJ2-7 | TRBV11-2 | NA | TRBD1 | TGTGCCAGCAGCTTAGAAACAGGGGGCGCATACGAGCAGTACTTC | CASSLETGGAYEQYF
TRBJ2-2 | TRBV6-5 | NA | NA | TGTGCCAGCAGTTACTCGATCCCGACAGTGAACACCGGGGAGCTGTTTTTT | CASSYSIPTVNTGELFF
TRBJ1-1 | TRBV27 | NA | NA | TGTGCCAGCAGTTTGCGAGGTTGGCACACTGAAGCTTTCTTT | CASSLRGWHTEAFF
TRBJ1-4 | TRBV5-1 | few | NA | TGCGCCAGCAGCTTCGGGGCTTATGAAAAACTGTTTTTT | CASSFGAYEKLFF
TRBJ2-3 | TRBV10-3 | few | TRBD2 | TGTGCCATCAGTGATGGGACTAGCGGGGGGGGCACAGATACGCAGTATTTT | CAISDGTSGGGTDTQYF